The following is a TCR beta chain sequence with its context. Participants were aged about 18 to 100 years from roughly 25 US areas. The data were taken from a study of blood T cell repertoires in COVID-19. Study-level background: T cells, B-cell-depleted T cells, or PBMCs supplied cDNA or gDNA.

Using immunoSEQ multiplex PCR, the repertoire was profiled, and TCRdb retains in-frame clones only, with some absent. Of 40,000 to 55,000 clones in the sample, almost 80% are singletons; the top ten hold 5.8%. V dropped 5 bases and J dropped 2; count of bases not matched to a gene: 7. From germline, CDR1 is KGHDR and CDR2 SFDVKD. CDR3 length equals 15 residues. The sequenced sample consisted of PBMCs or T cells enriched from blood (not recorded which). This chain links TRBV24-1 with TRBJ1-2, with TRBD1 identical over 7 bases. The origin of this receptor is a woman in her 50s with acute COVID-19. The CDR3 sequence: CATSAKGARNYGYTF. DNA of the CDR3: TGTGCCACCAGTGCCAAGGGGGCTAGAAACTATGGCTACACCTTC.